This TCR beta chain is drawn from a study of T cell responses to AZD1222 COVID-19 vaccine. This CDR3 region has 15 residues. Between the trimmed V and J ends, which lost 0 bases and 0 bases, there was a span of 10 bases. Profiled with immunoSEQ multiplex PCR; TCRdb holds only in-frame clones, not every one. The data show about 69,000 clones, around four fifths seen once. The study, taken as a whole, reports: Females outnumbered males among donors, who were mostly white British; clonal diversity was possibly underestimated. Only six or seven AZD1222 recipients were seropositive at baseline.

This clone has just a few counts. Antigen: not known. This specimen was peripheral blood, taken 28 days after the second AZD1222 dose. The rearrangement uses TRBV5-3 and TRBJ2-7, with D perhaps matching TRBD2 (6 bases). TRBV5-3 qualifies as an ORF whose function is uncertain. This TCR derives from an adult who received the AZD1222 COVID-19 vaccine. The CDR3 DNA is TGTGCCAGAAGCTTGGTGTTAGCGGCCTCCTACGAGCAGTACTTC. Residues: CARSLVLAASYEQYF.